The rows below give T cell receptor beta chains drawn from one sample of a study of CD8 T cells in ankylosing spondylitis. TCRdb re-analysed the 5' RACE reads in MiXCR, keeping a single row per CDR3 protein. The table records about 450,000 distinct CDR3 sequences, roughly 27% of them present only once. Material for sequencing was blood, either unsorted or a sorted T cell fraction (not recorded which). These receptor sequences come from a male donor with ankylosing spondylitis. Each CDR3 is given with its conserved first and last residue. D genes are given only for firm matches. Clone size is shown for a subset of rows, as once, few, many or a class of expanded clone.

j_call,d_call,clone_size,v_call,cdr3_aa,cdr3_nt
TRBJ1-1,-,-,TRBV4-2,CASSQRGTLNTEAFF,TGTGCCAGCAGCCAAAGGGGCACTCTGAACACTGAAGCTTTCTTT
TRBJ2-3,-,once,TRBV11-2,CASSSLGGAADTQYF,TGTGCCAGCAGCTCCCTGGGGGGGGCCGCAGATACGCAGTATTTT
TRBJ2-3,TRBD2,many,TRBV5-1,CASSTASGRASDTQYF,TGCGCCAGCAGCACCGCTAGCGGGAGGGCCTCAGATACGCAGTATTTT
TRBJ2-5,TRBD1,-,TRBV18,CASSLTGTEQETQYF,TGTGCCAGCTCACTAACCGGGACAGAGCAAGAGACCCAGTACTTC
TRBJ2-7,TRBD2,few,TRBV5-1,CASSLSPAGKYEQYF,TGCGCCAGCAGCTTGAGTCCAGCGGGAAAGTACGAGCAGTACTTC
TRBJ2-2,TRBD2,few,TRBV6-2/TRBV6-3,CASSSSSGSNTGELFF,TGTGCCAGCAGTTCTTCTAGCGGATCAAACACCGGGGAGCTGTTTTTT
TRBJ1-5,TRBD1,-,TRBV6-2/TRBV6-3,CASSYFGQDRQPQHF,TGTGCCAGCAGTTACTTTGGACAGGATCGTCAGCCCCAGCATTTT
TRBJ2-3,TRBD1,few,TRBV20-1,CSAFTGGATDTQYF,TGCAGTGCTTTCACAGGGGGAGCCACAGATACGCAGTATTTT
TRBJ1-3,-,-,TRBV20-1,CSARDYRFSGNTIYF,TGCAGTGCTAGAGATTACAGATTCTCTGGAAACACCATATATTTT
TRBJ2-5,TRBD1,few,TRBV20-1,CSAQGARETQYF,TGCAGTGCCCAGGGGGCCCGGGAGACCCAGTACTTC
TRBJ1-1,-,-,TRBV29-1,CSVSLGGGTEAFF,TGCAGCGTTTCCCTCGGGGGCGGCACTGAAGCTTTCTTT
TRBJ1-6,-,-,TRBV15,CATSRGIGGTGHF,TGTGCCACCAGCAGAGGAATCGGGGGGACGGGCCACTTT
TRBJ1-1,-,-,TRBV12-3/TRBV12-4,CASSPGGGMNTEAFF,TGTGCCAGCAGCCCAGGTGGAGGGATGAACACTGAAGCTTTCTTT
TRBJ1-5,-,-,TRBV12-3/TRBV12-4,CASSFDSDQPQHF,TGTGCCAGCAGTTTCGACAGCGATCAGCCCCAGCATTTT
TRBJ2-1,TRBD1,few,TRBV20-1,CSASQGAPNEQFF,TGCAGTGCTAGCCAGGGGGCGCCTAATGAGCAGTTCTTC
TRBJ1-2,-,few,TRBV20-1,CSAGGWIYGYTF,TGCAGTGCTGGGGGTTGGATCTATGGCTACACCTTC
TRBJ2-4,TRBD1,few,TRBV12-3/TRBV12-4,CASSWGTALAKNIQYF,TGTGCCAGCAGTTGGGGGACAGCCCTAGCCAAAAACATTCAGTACTTC
TRBJ1-4,-,few,TRBV20-1,CSASLPPDNEKLFF,TGCAGTGCTAGTTTGCCGCCAGATAATGAAAAACTGTTTTTT
TRBJ2-1,TRBD2,few,TRBV3-1,CASSQGRLAGEQFF,TGTGCCAGCAGCCAAGGACGACTAGCTGGTGAGCAGTTCTTC
TRBJ1-1,TRBD1,-,TRBV12-3/TRBV12-4,CASNRGRSAEAFF,TGTGCCAGTAACAGGGGGCGCAGCGCTGAAGCTTTCTTT
TRBJ2-3,TRBD2,few,TRBV20-1,CMSGRAADTQYF,TGCATGTCCGGGAGGGCCGCAGATACGCAGTATTTT
TRBJ2-1,TRBD2,-,TRBV7-9,CASSSNGLAGGEEQFF,TGTGCCAGCAGCTCAAACGGACTAGCGGGAGGAGAGGAGCAGTTCTTC
TRBJ2-3,-,-,TRBV29-1,CSVPGSGPDTQYF,TGCAGCGTTCCAGGGTCGGGCCCAGATACGCAGTATTTT
TRBJ1-1,-,-,TRBV20-1,CSASRARKAEAFF,TGCAGTGCTAGCAGAGCAAGGAAAGCTGAAGCTTTCTTT
TRBJ1-6,TRBD1,few,TRBV27,CASRPGQGGGGPLHF,TGTGCCAGCAGACCCGGACAGGGAGGAGGGGGACCCCTCCACTTT
TRBJ1-2,TRBD1,-,TRBV18,CASSSGRDRGPYGYTF,TGTGCCAGCTCATCAGGGCGGGACAGGGGCCCCTATGGCTACACCTTC
TRBJ1-2,-,many,TRBV5-1,CASSDDKDYGYTF,TGCGCCAGCAGCGACGACAAGGACTATGGCTACACCTTC
TRBJ2-3,-,few,TRBV12-3/TRBV12-4,CASASGLGTDTQYF,TGTGCCAGTGCATCAGGGCTTGGTACAGATACGCAGTATTTT
TRBJ2-1,-,-,TRBV7-9,CASSSATNRVTNNEQFF,TGTGCCAGCAGCTCTGCTACTAACAGGGTCACCAACAATGAGCAGTTCTTC
TRBJ2-3,-,-,TRBV5-1,CASSPWGASTDTQYF,TGCGCCAGCAGCCCCTGGGGGGCTAGCACAGATACGCAGTATTTT
TRBJ2-3,-,few,TRBV4-1,CASSQDERGGPTDTQYF,TGCGCCAGCAGCCAAGATGAGAGGGGTGGCCCCACAGATACGCAGTATTTT
TRBJ2-3,-,-,TRBV6-4,CASSDSGGSTDTQYF,TGTGCCAGCAGTGACTCGGGGGGTAGCACAGATACGCAGTATTTT
TRBJ1-3,-,-,TRBV14,CASSPGVHTIYF,TGTGCCAGCAGCCCCGGGGTCCACACCATATATTTT
TRBJ2-1,-,-,TRBV6-6,CASRFNSRPEQFF,TGTGCCAGCAGATTTAATAGTCGCCCTGAGCAGTTCTTC
TRBJ2-1,-,few,TRBV20-1,CSATWVINEQFF,TGCAGTGCTACGTGGGTCATAAATGAGCAGTTCTTC
TRBJ1-5,TRBD1,-,TRBV5-1,CASSLSQGDQPQHF,TGCGCCAGCAGCTTATCCCAGGGGGATCAGCCCCAGCATTTT
TRBJ1-2,-,-,TRBV21-1,CASYCHRGISGNYGYTF,TGTGCCTCCTATTGCCACAGGGGGATTAGTGGAAACTATGGCTACACCTTC
TRBJ2-5,-,-,TRBV10-3,CAISEVDQETQYF,TGTGCCATCAGTGAGGTGGACCAAGAGACCCAGTACTTC
TRBJ1-6,TRBD1,-,TRBV5-1,CASSTGGTGTTYNSPLHF,TGCGCCAGCAGCACTGGTGGGACAGGGACCACCTATAATTCACCCCTCCACTTT
TRBJ2-2,-,many,TRBV5-1,CASSLTDTGELFF,TGCGCCAGCAGCTTGACAGACACCGGGGAGCTGTTTTTT